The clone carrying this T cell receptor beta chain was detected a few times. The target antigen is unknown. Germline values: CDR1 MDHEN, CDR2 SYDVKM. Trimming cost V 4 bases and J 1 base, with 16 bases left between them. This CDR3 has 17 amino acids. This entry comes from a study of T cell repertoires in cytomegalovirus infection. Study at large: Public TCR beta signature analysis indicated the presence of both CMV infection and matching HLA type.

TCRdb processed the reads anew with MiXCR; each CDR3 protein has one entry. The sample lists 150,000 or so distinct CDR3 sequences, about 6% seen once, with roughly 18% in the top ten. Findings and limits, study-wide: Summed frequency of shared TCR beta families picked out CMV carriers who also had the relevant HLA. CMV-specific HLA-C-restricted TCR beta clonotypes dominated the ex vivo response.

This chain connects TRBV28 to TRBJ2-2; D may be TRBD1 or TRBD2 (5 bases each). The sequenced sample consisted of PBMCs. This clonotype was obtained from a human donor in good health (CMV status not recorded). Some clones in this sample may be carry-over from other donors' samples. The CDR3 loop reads CASSSPSGTRNTGELFF. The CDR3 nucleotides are TGTGCCAGCAGTTCCCCCTCCGGGACCCGGAACACCGGGGAGCTGTTTTTT. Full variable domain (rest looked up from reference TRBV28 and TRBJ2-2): DVKVTQSSRYLVKRTGEKVFLECVQDMDHENMFWYRQDPGLGLRLIYFSYDVKMKEKGDIPEGYSVSREKKERFSLILESASTNQTSMYLCASSSPSGTRNTGELFFGEGSRLTVL.